This T cell receptor beta chain was found in a study of shared clonotypes between healthy human individuals. Study-level points and caveats: Clonotypes shared by all four sorted-subset donors had higher generation probabilities than non-shared clonotypes.

As to this clone: Its antigen is still unknown.

Generated by immunoSEQ multiplex PCR, the TCRdb table keeps only in-frame clones and is missing some. The sample shows roughly 2.5 million clones, more than 80% of them seen only once. The CDR3 runs to 18 residues. V was clipped by 3 bases and J by 2 bases; unmatched bases: 15. The receptor comes from a man younger than 35 in good health. The sequenced sample was naive CD4+ T cells sorted from blood. Subset noted: CD45RA+ positively selected. The genes are TRBV5-3 and TRBJ2-7; 9 bases align to TRBD1. TRBV5-3 is recorded as an ORF, its role being uncertain. The CDR3 reads CARSCTGDRAPRAYEQYF. The CDR3 DNA reads TGTGCCAGAAGCTGTACTGGGGACAGGGCACCAAGGGCCTACGAGCAGTACTTC.